Listed here are 14 T cell receptor beta chains from one sample, sequenced in a study of blood T cell repertoires in COVID-19. Sequencing used immunoSEQ multiplex PCR; TCRdb keeps in-frame clones, though not all of them. The table records about 45,000 clones, 75% to 85% of them present only once. The source material was peripheral blood. The origin of the receptors is a man older than 75 in a cohort sampled during active COVID-19.

The rearrangement joins TRBV5-1 to TRBJ2-3; 12 bases are shared with TRBD2. Trimming took 4 bases from V and 4 from J; bases not matched to a gene: 4. The CDR3 is 15 residues long. Germline-derived CDR1 and CDR2 are SGHRS and YFSETQ. The CDR3 spells CASSRTSGAPDTQYF. CDR3 nucleotide sequence: TGCGCCAGCAGCCGGACTAGCGGGGCCCCAGATACGCAGTATTTT. Looking up the rest from reference TRBV5-1 and TRBJ2-3 gives the full variable domain: KAGVTQTPRYLIKTRGQQVTLSCSPISGHRSVSWYQQTPGQGLQFLFEYFSETQRNKGNFPGRFSGRQFSNSRSEMNVSTLELGDSALYLCASSRTSGAPDTQYFGPGTRLTVL.

The V gene is TRBV7-9, the J gene TRBJ1-5; TRBD1 matches at 12 bases. The germline V gene has CDR1 SEHNR and CDR2 FQNEAQ (reference sequence). The CDR3 contains 17 residues. V shed 4 bases and J 2 bases; nucleotides not matched to a gene: 6. The CDR3: CASSSGTGGLGNQPQHF. CDR3 coding DNA: TGTGCCAGCAGCTCGGGGACAGGGGGCTTGGGCAATCAGCCCCAGCATTTT.

The chain employs TRBV10-3 and TRBJ2-3; TRBD2 aligns across 15 bases. The V gene end was trimmed by 10 bases and the J gene end by 0 bases; junction bases not matched to a gene: 11. From germline, CDR1 is ENHRY and CDR2 SYGVKD. The CDR3 sequence is 18 residues long. In nucleotides, the CDR3 is TGTGCCAGTAGGACTAGCGGGAGGGCCTTGCCGAGCACAGATACGCAGTATTTT. The encoded protein is CASRTSGRALPSTDTQYF.

The chain carries TRBV6-5 and TRBJ2-1; D perhaps matches TRBD1 (7 bases). The V gene lost 6 bases and the J gene lost 5 bases, with 17 bases spanning the gap. This CDR3 region has 15 residues. Germline V gene sequence: CDR1 MNHEY, CDR2 SVGAGI. In nucleotides, the CDR3 is TGTGCCAGCAGCTCCCTCGGCAGGGGGGACAATGAGCAGTTCTTC. Its protein is CASSSLGRGDNEQFF.

This chain connects TRBV6-5 to TRBJ1-5; no reliable D call. The germline CDR1 and CDR2 sequences are MNHEY and SVGAGI. V was trimmed by 5 bases and J by 6 bases, leaving 14 bases between them. There are 14 residues in the CDR3. The CDR3 spells CASSNREGSQPQHF. DNA for the CDR3: TGTGCCAGCAGTAACCGGGAAGGGTCTCAGCCCCAGCATTTT.

The gene calls are TRBV5-1 and TRBJ2-7; 9 nucleotides align to TRBD1. This CDR3 spans 14 amino acids. After removal of 4 bases from V and 1 base from J, the junction contained 3 bases not matched to a gene. CDR1 is SGHRS, CDR2 YFSETQ, per germline. CDR3 loop: CASSGGTGSYEQYF. The CDR3, as DNA: TGCGCCAGCAGCGGGGGGACAGGGTCCTACGAGCAGTACTTC.

This chain joins TRBV6-5 and TRBJ2-5, with a tentative D call TRBD1 (6 bases). V was clipped by 6 bases and J by 5 bases, with 19 bases between them. Germline lookup yields CDR1 MNHEY and CDR2 SVGAGI. The CDR3 is 15 amino acids. As DNA, the CDR3 is TGTGCCAGCAGCCCGACAGGCAATTCTCGGGAGACCCAGTACTTC. This sequence encodes CASSPTGNSRETQYF.

V and J are TRBV12-5 and TRBJ1-2; TRBD1 aligns across 8 bases. Looked up from germline, CDR1 is LGHNT and CDR2 is FRNRAP. V lost 5 bases, J lost 4 bases, and 6 bases stayed unmatched. There are 14 residues in the CDR3. The CDR3 DNA reads as TGTGCTAGTGGTAGGACAGGGTGGAGCTATGGCTACACCTTC. It yields the protein CASGRTGWSYGYTF.

The chain has TRBV6-2 or TRBV6-3 and TRBJ2-5, with 8 bases lining up with TRBD2. This CDR3 is 15 amino acids long. Trimming removed 5 bases from V and 5 bases from J; junction bases left unmatched: 10. CDR1 is MNHEY, CDR2 SVGEGT, per germline. In nucleotides, the CDR3 is TGTGCCAGCAGTCAAGAGGGACTAGTTTCCGAGACCCAGTACTTC. Protein product: CASSQEGLVSETQYF.

This clone is a singleton in its sample. This chain connects TRBV5-1 to TRBJ2-7; a weak D match, TRBD2 (7 bases). V dropped 4 bases and J dropped 7 bases, with 21 bases sitting between them. Germline CDR1 reads SGHRS; CDR2 reads YFSETQ. The CDR3 is 15 residues long. This chain's CDR3 is CASSGGLAGAGEQYF. For the CDR3, the DNA is TGCGCCAGCAGCGGGGGACTCGCGGGGGCAGGGGAGCAGTACTTC.

This chain uses TRBV27 with TRBJ1-6, with 9 bases matching TRBD1. V lost 2 bases and J lost 9; bases outside the gene matches: 8. The length of the CDR3 is 16 residues. Looked up from germline, CDR1 is MNHEY and CDR2 is SMNVEV (reference sequence). CDR3 loop: CASSLGTGRSSSPLHF. CDR3 DNA sequence: TGTGCCAGCAGTTTAGGGACAGGGAGAAGCAGTTCACCCCTCCACTTT.

V is TRBV29-1 and J is TRBJ1-1; D perhaps matches TRBD1 (5 bases). The CDR3 extends over 13 amino acids. The germline V gene encodes CDR1 SQVTM and CDR2 ANQGSEA. Trimming shortened V by 5 bases and J by 2 bases, and 12 bases separated the two germline ends. CDR3 DNA sequence: TGCAGCGTTTTGCAGGGAAGAAACACTGAAGCTTTCTTT. It yields the protein CSVLQGRNTEAFF.

This chain joins TRBV3-1 (or the pseudogene TRBV3-2) and TRBJ2-7; D may be TRBD1 (6 bases). V was clipped by 0 bases and J by 3 bases, with 18 bases between them. The germline V gene encodes CDR1 LGHDT and CDR2 YNNKEL (reference sequence). The CDR3 runs to 17 residues. CDR3 DNA sequence: TGTGCCAGCAGCCAAGAACGAATGGTCAGGGACAACTACGAGCAGTACTTC. Amino acids: CASSQERMVRDNYEQYF.

The chain has TRBV7-8 and TRBJ1-2; the D gene is possibly TRBD1 (6 bases). The CDR3 is 15 amino acids. The germline V and J ends were trimmed by 1 base and 2 bases, with 11 bases remaining between them. CDR1 and CDR2 (germline): SGHVS, FQNEAQ. CDR3 amino acids: CASSLGAGANYGYTF. For the CDR3, the DNA is TGTGCCAGCAGCTTAGGGGCAGGGGCGAACTATGGCTACACCTTC.